The present T cell receptor (beta chain) was sequenced within a study of blood T cells in healthy people across ages. A minimum of 5 micrograms of total RNA was extracted per sample. V shed 6 bases and J 7 bases; nucleotides not matched to a gene: 9. The germline V gene has CDR1 MDHEN and CDR2 SYDVKM. This CDR3 has 15 amino acids. This clonotype has a handful of counts. The antigen is unknown. Study conclusions and caveats: Naive and antigen-experienced cells could not be conclusively compared, given unsorted PBMCs. Per million T cells, TCR beta diversity dropped roughly linearly as age increased. Naive T cell percentage by flow cytometry tracked strongly with beta diversity.

A second PCR of 7 to 11 cycles used a sample-barcoded 5' primer and a J-beta primer mix. TCRdb passed the 5' RACE reads through MiXCR, listing each CDR3 protein once. The sample has about a million distinct CDR3 sequences; just over 50% are singletons. The chain links TRBV28 to TRBJ2-7; 13 bases match TRBD2. The sequenced sample was blood. The sequence was obtained from a woman aged 55-70 years in good health. CDR3 coding DNA: TGTGCCAGCAGACCGGGACTAGCGGGGCCTGGGGAGCAGTACTTC. It codes for CASRPGLAGPGEQYF.